These 32 T cell receptor beta chains were sequenced from one sample in a study of brain T cells in children with intractable seizures. Produced via immunoSEQ multiplex PCR; TCRdb's table is partial and in-frame only. The data contain tens of thousands of clones, around nine tenths of them singletons. The starting material was peripheral blood, obtained at surgery. These receptors were obtained from a girl aged 2 to 10 with Rasmussen encephalitis and intractable seizures.

The DNA of the CDR3 is TGTGCCAGCAGCGTAGTCGGGCGGGAAGCAGAGACCCAGTACTTC. Translating gives CASSVVGREAETQYF. The chain combines TRBV9 with TRBJ2-5; weak D call: TRBD2 (6 bases). V was trimmed by 0 bases and J by 4 bases, leaving 13 bases between them. The CDR3 spans 15 residues. CDR1 and CDR2 from the germline V gene are SGDLS and YYNGEE. Full variable domain (outside the CDR3, taken from reference TRBV9 and TRBJ2-5): DSGVTQTPKHLITATGQRVTLRCSPRSGDLSVYWYQQSLDQGLQFLIQYYNGEERAKGNILERFSAQQFPDLHSELNLSSLELGDSALYFCASSVVGREAETQYFGPGTRLLVL.

This chain joins TRBV27 and TRBJ2-7; the D gene is possibly TRBD2 (5 bases). The CDR3 covers 13 residues. Trimming removed 6 bases from V and 4 bases from J, with 13 bases in between. In germline, CDR1 is MNHEY, CDR2 SMNVEV (reference sequence). The CDR3 coding sequence is TGTGCCAGCAGCCGGAGAGGGCGGTACGAGCAGTACTTC. Translation gives CASSRRGRYEQYF.

The chain recombines TRBV5-1 with TRBJ2-7, with 11 bases fitting TRBD1. CDR1 is SGHRS, CDR2 YFSETQ, per germline. V lost 0 bases and J lost 5; bases outside the gene matches: 1. The CDR3 is made up of 14 amino acids. For the CDR3, the DNA is TGCGCCAGCAGCTTGGGGACAGGGGGCGACGAGCAGTACTTC. Residues: CASSLGTGGDEQYF. The full variable domain, its missing parts supplied by reference TRBV5-1 and TRBJ2-7, is KAGVTQTPRYLIKTRGQQVTLSCSPISGHRSVSWYQQTPGQGLQFLFEYFSETQRNKGNFPGRFSGRQFSNSRSEMNVSTLELGDSALYLCASSLGTGGDEQYFGPGTRLTVT.

The V call is TRBV3-1 (or the pseudogene TRBV3-2), the J call TRBJ2-6; a weak D match, TRBD1 (5 bases). Germline CDR1 LGHDT, CDR2 YNNKEL (reference sequence). CDR3 size: 17 residues. The V and J ends lost 1 base and 0 bases respectively, with 10 bases between them. The CDR3 sequence is CASSQATARSGANVLTF. In DNA form, the CDR3 reads TGTGCCAGCAGCCAAGCGACAGCCCGCTCTGGGGCCAACGTCCTGACTTTC.

The chain joins TRBV7-2 to TRBJ1-1; the D is unclear. The CDR3 is made up of 13 amino acids. The germline V and J ends were trimmed by 3 bases and 1 base, with 6 bases remaining between them. Germline V gene lookup returns CDR1 SGHTA and CDR2 FQGNSA. CDR3 DNA sequence: TGTGCCAGCAGCTTGGGCCGGAACACTGAAGCTTTCTTT. Translating gives CASSLGRNTEAFF.

The gene calls are TRBV5-8 and TRBJ1-3, with a tentative D call TRBD1 (6 bases). The CDR3 spans 15 residues. Trimming removed 0 bases at V and 3 bases at J, with 10 bases between. Germline V gene sequence: CDR1 SGHTS, CDR2 YDEGEE. In DNA form, the CDR3 reads TGTGCCAGCAGCTTGGAAGACAGGAATGGAAACACCATATATTTT. This gives the protein CASSLEDRNGNTIYF. Full variable domain (outside the CDR3, taken from reference TRBV5-8 and TRBJ1-3): EAGVTQSPTHLIKTRGQQATLRCSPISGHTSVYWYQQALGLGLQFLLWYDEGEERNRGNFPPRFSGRQFPNYSSELNVNALELEDSALYLCASSLEDRNGNTIYFGEGSWLTVV.

This clone was counted many times. This chain links TRBV6-1 with TRBJ1-1; D perhaps matches TRBD1 (5 bases). The germline gives CDR1 MNHNS, CDR2 SASEGT. V shed 0 bases and J shed 8 bases, with 13 bases lying between them. The CDR3 runs 14 residues. CDR3 nucleotide sequence: TGTGCCAGCAGTGAAGCGCCTATAACAGGCGAAGCTTTCTTT. Its protein product is CASSEAPITGEAFF.

The J gene is TRBJ2-1, the V gene TRBV6-1; D is ambiguous. The germline gives CDR1 MNHNS, CDR2 SASEGT. This CDR3 region has 14 residues. Trimming left V 1 base short and J 6 bases short, with 10 bases between. In DNA, the CDR3 is TGTGCCAGCAGTGAAGGGGGAACCGGCAATGAGCAGTTCTTC. It yields the protein CASSEGGTGNEQFF.

The rearrangement joins TRBV6-1 to TRBJ1-3; D unresolved. Germline V gene lookup returns CDR1 MNHNS and CDR2 SASEGT. V lost 1 base to trimming and J lost 8 bases, with 15 bases between them. The CDR3 is made up of 15 amino acids. The CDR3 coding sequence is TGTGCCAGCAGTGAAGTCCCTCTTTTGGCGGACACCATATATTTT. Its translation: CASSEVPLLADTIYF.

This sequence joins TRBV19 and TRBJ1-6; D unclear. Germline-derived CDR1 and CDR2 are LNHDA and SQIVND (reference sequence). The CDR3 totals 13 residues. Trimming cost V 3 bases and J 7 bases, with 7 bases left between them. The CDR3, as DNA: TGTGCCAGTAGTATTTCGGGGAATTCACCCCTCCACTTT. Amino acids: CASSISGNSPLHF.

The CDR3 sequence is CASSHRSSLVVAGELFF. The CDR3, as DNA: TGTGCCAGCAGTCATAGAAGTTCGTTGGTGGTCGCCGGGGAGCTGTTTTTT. V and J are TRBV2 and TRBJ2-2; D not certain. Trimming took 5 bases from V and 6 from J, leaving 22 bases between them. This CDR3 has 17 amino acids. The germline V gene encodes CDR1 SNHLY and CDR2 FYNNEI. The complete variable domain, with remaining parts taken from reference TRBV2 and TRBJ2-2, reads EPEVTQTPSHQVTQMGQEVILRCVPISNHLYFYWYRQILGQKVEFLVSFYNNEISEKSEIFDDQFSVERPDGSNFTLKIRSTKLEDSAMYFCASSHRSSLVVAGELFFGEGSRLTVL.

This sequence joins TRBV21-1 and TRBJ1-2. TRBV21-1 counts as a pseudogene. The length of the CDR3 is 17 residues. The CDR3 spells CASSKSGRVGGNLRYTF. In nucleotides, the CDR3 is TGTGCCAGCAGCAAGTCGGGCCGTGTGGGGGGAAATTTACGCTACACCTTC.

The chain recombines TRBV27 with TRBJ1-1, with D possibly TRBD1 on 5 matching bases. The V gene lost 3 bases and the J gene lost 1 base, with 12 bases spanning the gap. CDR3 length: 15 residues. The germline V gene encodes CDR1 MNHEY and CDR2 SMNVEV (reference sequence). CDR3 loop: CASSFQGWGNTEAFF. The CDR3 coding sequence is TGTGCCAGCAGTTTCCAGGGCTGGGGGAACACTGAAGCTTTCTTT.

The chain links TRBV7-3 to TRBJ1-1, with TRBD1 identical over 7 bases. V lost 1 base and J lost 4; bases outside the gene matches: 3. CDR3 size: 14 residues. The germline V gene encodes CDR1 SGHTA and CDR2 FQGTGA. The CDR3 sequence: CASSLIAGGTEAFF. CDR3 bases: TGTGCCAGCAGCTTAATTGCAGGGGGCACTGAAGCTTTCTTT.

This clone came up once. The chain recombines TRBV19 with TRBJ2-1, with a tentative D call TRBD1 (6 bases). CDR3 length: 15 amino acids. V lost 8 bases, J lost 1 base, and 15 bases lay in between. The germline CDR1 and CDR2 sequences are LNHDA and SQIVND (reference sequence). CDR3 loop: CASRPEQGSYNEQFF. The CDR3 coding sequence is TGTGCCAGTCGGCCTGAACAGGGTTCCTACAATGAGCAGTTCTTC.

V gene TRBV7-9 combines with J gene TRBJ2-7; 7 nucleotides match TRBD2. This CDR3 has 15 amino acids. Losses at the gene ends were 2 bases for V and 1 base for J; bases not matched to a gene: 5. Germline V CDR1 and CDR2: SEHNR, FQNEAQ (reference sequence). The CDR3 DNA is TGTGCCAGCAGCTTACGAGACGGGAGGTCCTACGAGCAGTACTTC. Encoded protein: CASSLRDGRSYEQYF. Using reference TRBV7-9 and TRBJ2-7 for the parts outside the CDR3, the full variable domain is DTGVSQNPRHKITKRGQNVTFRCDPISEHNRLYWYRQTLGQGPEFLTYFQNEAQLEKSRLLSDRFSAERPKGSFSTLEIQRTEQGDSAMYLCASSLRDGRSYEQYFGPGTRLTVT.

This rearrangement joins TRBV28 to TRBJ2-3; 7 bases line up with TRBD2. The junction had 6 bases not matched to a gene; V was cut back by 3 bases and J by 3 bases. Germline CDR1 MDHEN, CDR2 SYDVKM. This CDR3 has 15 residues. The CDR3 sequence: CASSFRGVGTDTQYF. As DNA, the CDR3 is TGTGCCAGCAGTTTTCGGGGGGTGGGTACAGATACGCAGTATTTT. The full variable domain, its missing parts supplied by reference TRBV28 and TRBJ2-3, is DVKVTQSSRYLVKRTGEKVFLECVQDMDHENMFWYRQDPGLGLRLIYFSYDVKMKEKGDIPEGYSVSREKKERFSLILESASTNQTSMYLCASSFRGVGTDTQYFGPGTRLTVL.

J is TRBJ1-1 and V is TRBV3-1 (or the pseudogene TRBV3-2), with D uncertain. Trimming removed 4 bases at V and 0 bases at J, with 0 bases between. The CDR3 spans 11 residues. In germline, CDR1 is LGHDT, CDR2 YNNKEL (reference sequence). CDR3: CASSLNTEAFF. CDR3 in DNA: TGTGCCAGCAGCCTGAACACTGAAGCTTTCTTT.

The J gene is TRBJ1-1, the V gene TRBV6-5, with D tentatively TRBD1 (5 bases). V was pared by 8 bases and J by 1 base, with 17 bases between. CDR3 length: 15 residues. The germline gives CDR1 MNHEY, CDR2 SVGAGI. The CDR3, as DNA: TGTGCCAGCCTCAGGGTGGGATATGGGAACACTGAAGCTTTCTTT. This gives the protein CASLRVGYGNTEAFF.

V is TRBV30 and J is TRBJ2-7, with D perhaps TRBD1 or TRBD2 (5 bases each). CDR1 GTSNPN and CDR2 SVGIG come from the germline V gene (reference sequence). CDR3 size: 13 residues. Trimming took off 2 bases at V and 4 bases at J, with 12 bases between the two ends. The CDR3 reads CAWSRWGIYEQYF. As DNA, the CDR3 is TGTGCCTGGAGTCGTTGGGGGATATACGAGCAGTACTTC.

The chain combines TRBV19 with TRBJ1-6; 8 bases are shared with TRBD1. The CDR3 extends over 15 amino acids. Germline V gene sequence: CDR1 LNHDA, CDR2 SQIVND (reference sequence). The trim removed 5 bases at V and 10 bases at J, leaving 10 bases unmatched. The CDR3 coding sequence is TGTGCCAGTAGTGTTGCAGGGGGCGCGGAGTCACCCCTCCACTTT. The encoded protein is CASSVAGGAESPLHF.

The rearrangement uses TRBV6-5 and TRBJ2-7; D possibly corresponds to TRBD1 (6 bases). The germline CDR1 and CDR2 sequences are MNHEY and SVGAGI. V lost 0 bases to trimming and J lost 3 bases, with 9 bases between them. This CDR3 is 14 amino acids long. CDR3 sequence: CASSYSTGLYEQYF. The DNA of the CDR3 is TGTGCCAGCAGTTACTCGACAGGTCTCTACGAGCAGTACTTC.

The rearrangement joins TRBV7-9 to TRBJ1-2; no reliable D call. CDR1 and CDR2 from the germline V gene are SEHNR and FQNEAQ (reference sequence). The CDR3 has 15 residues. The V end lost 1 base, the J end lost 4 bases, and 13 bases lay between the germline ends. CDR3: CASSLVEVYSYGYTF. In DNA, the CDR3 is TGTGCCAGCAGCTTAGTGGAGGTCTATTCCTATGGCTACACCTTC.

This clone was detected only a few times. The chain recombines TRBV11-2 with TRBJ2-5; 11 bases match TRBD2. CDR3 length equals 15 residues. Germline V gene sequence: CDR1 SGHAT, CDR2 FQNNGV. V lost 5 bases to trimming and J lost 4 bases; unmatched junction nucleotides: 6. In nucleotides, the CDR3 is TGTGCCAGCAGCGTAGGGACTAGCGGCGGAGAGACCCAGTACTTC. The encoded protein is CASSVGTSGGETQYF.

CDR3 coding DNA: TGTGCCAGCAGTCACAGGAGAGGTGATGAGCAGTTCTTC. It specifies CASSHRRGDEQFF. The rearrangement uses TRBV6-4 and TRBJ2-1, with D maybe TRBD1 (5 bases). The length of the CDR3 is 13 residues. Germline loops: CDR1 MRHNA, CDR2 SNTAGT. The V end was cut by 5 bases, the J end by 8 bases, with 13 bases between.

This chain connects TRBV28 to TRBJ2-7; D perhaps matches TRBD1 (6 bases). This CDR3 spans 12 amino acids. The ends were cut back, 10 bases at V and 0 bases at J, with 10 bases in the middle. Germline CDR1 is MDHEN and CDR2 is SYDVKM. DNA of the CDR3: TGTGCCACCAGGACAGACTCCTACGAGCAGTACTTC. Translation gives CATRTDSYEQYF. The variable domain in full, completed from reference TRBV28 and TRBJ2-7, reads DVKVTQSSRYLVKRTGEKVFLECVQDMDHENMFWYRQDPGLGLRLIYFSYDVKMKEKGDIPEGYSVSREKKERFSLILESASTNQTSMYLCATRTDSYEQYFGPGTRLTVT.

The chain carries TRBV20-1 and TRBJ2-1, with TRBD1 matching over 8 bases. This CDR3 is built from 14 residues. Germline V gene lookup returns CDR1 DFQATT and CDR2 SNEGSKA (reference sequence). V lost 3 bases, J lost 5 bases, and 6 bases stayed unmatched. CDR3 in amino acids: CSASAGGVHNEQFF. The CDR3 DNA reads TGCAGTGCTAGTGCAGGGGGCGTTCACAATGAGCAGTTCTTC.

The chain combines TRBV18 with TRBJ2-1; D is uncertain. This CDR3 is 12 amino acids long. V lost 5 bases and J 9 bases, leaving 11 bases between the germline ends. Germline CDR1 and CDR2: KGHSH and LQKENI. The CDR3, as DNA: TGTGCCAGCTCAAGTCTTAAGGGTGAGCAGTTCTTC. It encodes CASSSLKGEQFF. Full variable domain (missing parts from reference TRBV18 and TRBJ2-1): NAGVMQNPRHLVRRRGQEARLRCSPMKGHSHVYWYRQLPEEGLKFMVYLQKENIIDESGMPKERFSAEFPKEGPSILRIQQVVRGDSAAYFCASSSLKGEQFFGPGTRLTVL.

The V call is TRBV5-4, the J call TRBJ1-2; D is possibly TRBD1 (5 bases). In germline, CDR1 is SGHNT, CDR2 YYREEE (reference sequence). This CDR3 has 14 residues. Trimming pared 0 bases from V and 8 bases from J, leaving 14 bases between. For the CDR3, the DNA is TGTGCCAGCAGCTTGGTAGGGGTACCAGTCGGCTACACCTTC. Amino acids: CASSLVGVPVGYTF.

This rearrangement joins TRBV7-9 to TRBJ2-3; D is perhaps TRBD2 (5 bases). CDR3 length equals 14 residues. CDR1 SEHNR and CDR2 FQNEAQ come from the germline V gene (reference sequence). Trimming took off 0 bases at V and 11 bases at J, with 15 bases between the two ends. CDR3 loop: CASSLALPAEVQYF. The CDR3, as DNA: TGTGCCAGCAGCTTAGCGCTTCCAGCGGAAGTGCAGTATTTT.

The chain's CDR3 is CASAPRLNTDTQYF. The DNA for the CDR3 is TGTGCCAGCGCACCCCGATTAAACACAGATACGCAGTATTTT. The V call is TRBV25-1, the J call TRBJ2-3; D is ambiguous. Trimming took 8 bases from V and 2 from J, leaving 14 bases between them. The CDR3 is 14 residues long. CDR1 is MGHDK, CDR2 SYGVNS, per germline.

V gene TRBV6-2 or TRBV6-3 combines with J gene TRBJ2-2, with 9 bases lining up with TRBD1. The V gene end was trimmed by 4 bases and the J gene end by 5 bases; junction bases not matched to a gene: 17. The germline gives CDR1 MNHEY, CDR2 SVGEGT. The CDR3 has 19 residues. The CDR3 bases are TGTGCCAGCAGTTCTCTCCCCCCCGGGACAGGGTTAGGAACCGGGGAGCTGTTTTTT. The encoded protein is CASSSLPPGTGLGTGELFF.